This T cell receptor (beta chain) emerged from a study of blood T cell repertoires in COVID-19. In the study overall: There were acute and convalescent COVID-19 samples, and they came from the United States, Italy and Spain. Nucleic acid was either cDNA or gDNA, and it came from T cells, B-cell-depleted T cells, or PBMCs.

Source study methods: Estimation of nucleated cell counts was performed using reference gene primer amplification. TCRdb keeps only in-frame clones here, not all; method: immunoSEQ multiplex PCR. Clone size and the V and J calls come from that table; the DNA yielded D and trimming. The sample has 130,000 or so clones, 88% seen once; the top ten hold more than 2%. V shed 2 bases, J shed 3 bases, and the junction held 4 bases outside the gene matches. This CDR3 spans 15 amino acids. From germline, CDR1 is MNHEY and CDR2 SVGEGT. The sample consisted of peripheral blood. The chain carries TRBV6-2 or TRBV6-3 and TRBJ2-4, with 7 positions matching TRBD2. This clonotype was obtained from a man aged 65 to 79 with active COVID-19. DNA of the CDR3: TGTGCCAGCAGTTACCTCGGCGGGAGCAAAAACATTCAGTACTTC. It translates to CASSYLGGSKNIQYF.